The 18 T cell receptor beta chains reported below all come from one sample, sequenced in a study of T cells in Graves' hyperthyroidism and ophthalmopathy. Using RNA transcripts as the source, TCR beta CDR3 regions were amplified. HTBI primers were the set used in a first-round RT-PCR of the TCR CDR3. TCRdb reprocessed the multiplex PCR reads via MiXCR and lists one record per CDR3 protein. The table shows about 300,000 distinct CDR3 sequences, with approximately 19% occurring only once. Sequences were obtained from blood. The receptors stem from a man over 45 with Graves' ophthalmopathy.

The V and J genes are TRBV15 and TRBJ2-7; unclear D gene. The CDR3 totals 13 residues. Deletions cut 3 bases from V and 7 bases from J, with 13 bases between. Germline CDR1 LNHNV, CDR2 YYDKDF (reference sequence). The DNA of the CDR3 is TGTGCCACCAGCAGCACCCAAAGGGCGGAGCAGTACTTC. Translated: CATSSTQRAEQYF.

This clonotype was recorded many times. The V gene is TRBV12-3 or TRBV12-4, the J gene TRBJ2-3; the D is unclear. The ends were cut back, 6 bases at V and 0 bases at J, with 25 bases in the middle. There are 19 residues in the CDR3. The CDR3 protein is CASSNPSFSFKGSTDTQYF. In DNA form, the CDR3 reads TGTGCCAGCAGCAACCCGAGTTTTAGTTTCAAGGGTAGCACAGATACGCAGTATTTT.

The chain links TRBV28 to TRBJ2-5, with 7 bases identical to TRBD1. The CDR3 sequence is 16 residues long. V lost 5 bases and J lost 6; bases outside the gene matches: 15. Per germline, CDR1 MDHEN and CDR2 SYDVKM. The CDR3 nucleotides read TGTGCCAGCAGTCGCCCCCCGGGACAGACGATGAAGACCCAGTACTTC. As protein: CASSRPPGQTMKTQYF.

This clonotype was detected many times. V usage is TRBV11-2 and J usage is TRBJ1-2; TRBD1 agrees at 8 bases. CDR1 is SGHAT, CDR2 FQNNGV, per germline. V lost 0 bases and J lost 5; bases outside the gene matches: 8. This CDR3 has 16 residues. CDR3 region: CASSLEGRGPKYGYTF. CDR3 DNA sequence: TGTGCCAGCAGCTTAGAGGGCAGGGGGCCCAAATATGGCTACACCTTC.

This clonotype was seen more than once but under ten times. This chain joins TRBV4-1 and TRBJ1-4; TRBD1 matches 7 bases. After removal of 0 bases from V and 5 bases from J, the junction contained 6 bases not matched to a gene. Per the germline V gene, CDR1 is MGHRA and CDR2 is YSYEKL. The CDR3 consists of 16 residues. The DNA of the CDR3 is TGCGCCAGCAGCCAAGAAGGGGGACAGCCAAATGAAAAACTGTTTTTT. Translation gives CASSQEGGQPNEKLFF.

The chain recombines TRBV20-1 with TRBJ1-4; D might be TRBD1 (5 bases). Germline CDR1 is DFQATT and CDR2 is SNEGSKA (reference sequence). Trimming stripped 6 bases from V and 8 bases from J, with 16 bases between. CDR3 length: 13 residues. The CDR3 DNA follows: TGCAGTGCCCCGACGGGGCCAGGGGAAAAACTGTTTTTT. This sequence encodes CSAPTGPGEKLFF.

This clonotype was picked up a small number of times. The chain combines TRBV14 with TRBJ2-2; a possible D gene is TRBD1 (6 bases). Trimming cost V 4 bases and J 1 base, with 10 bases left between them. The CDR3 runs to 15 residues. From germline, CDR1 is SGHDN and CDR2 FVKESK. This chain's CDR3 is CASSRQALNTGELFF. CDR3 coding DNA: TGTGCCAGCAGCCGACAGGCGCTGAACACCGGGGAGCTGTTTTTT.

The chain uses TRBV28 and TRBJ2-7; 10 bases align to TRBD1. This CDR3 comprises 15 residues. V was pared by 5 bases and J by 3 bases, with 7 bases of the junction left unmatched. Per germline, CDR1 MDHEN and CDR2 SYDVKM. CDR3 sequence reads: CASSASGTGVYEQYF. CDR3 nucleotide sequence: TGTGCCAGCAGTGCCTCCGGGACAGGGGTCTACGAGCAGTACTTC.

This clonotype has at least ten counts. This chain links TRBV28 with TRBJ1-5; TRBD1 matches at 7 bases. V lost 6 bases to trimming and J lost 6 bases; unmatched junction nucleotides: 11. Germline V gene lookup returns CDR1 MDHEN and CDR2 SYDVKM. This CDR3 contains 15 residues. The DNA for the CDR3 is TGTGCCAGCAGAACAGACAGGGAGGTCGGTCAGCCCCAGCATTTT. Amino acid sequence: CASRTDREVGQPQHF.

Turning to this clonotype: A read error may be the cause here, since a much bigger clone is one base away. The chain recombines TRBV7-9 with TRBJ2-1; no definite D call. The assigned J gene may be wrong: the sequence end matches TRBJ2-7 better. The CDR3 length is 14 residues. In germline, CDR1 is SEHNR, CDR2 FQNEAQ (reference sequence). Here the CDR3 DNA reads TGTGCCAGCAGTCCTACGCATGGATACAATGAGCAGTACTTC. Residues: CASSPTHGYNEQYF.

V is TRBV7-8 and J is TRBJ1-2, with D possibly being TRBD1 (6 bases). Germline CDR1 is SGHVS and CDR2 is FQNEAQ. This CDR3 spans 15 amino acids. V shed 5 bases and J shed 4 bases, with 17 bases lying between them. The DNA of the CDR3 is TGTGCCAGCAGCCGCCAAACAGGGTTGAGCTATGGCTACACCTTC. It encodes CASSRQTGLSYGYTF.

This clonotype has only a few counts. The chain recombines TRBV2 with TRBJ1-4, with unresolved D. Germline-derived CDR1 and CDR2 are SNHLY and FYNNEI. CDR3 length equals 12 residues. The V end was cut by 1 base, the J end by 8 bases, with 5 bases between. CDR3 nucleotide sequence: TGTGCCAGCAGTGAAGGAGTCGAAAAACTGTTTTTT. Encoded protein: CASSEGVEKLFF.

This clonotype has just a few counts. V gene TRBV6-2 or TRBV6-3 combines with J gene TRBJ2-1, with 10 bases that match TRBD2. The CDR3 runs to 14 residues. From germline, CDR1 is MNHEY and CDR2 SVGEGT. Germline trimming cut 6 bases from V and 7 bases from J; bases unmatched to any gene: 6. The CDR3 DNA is TGTGCCAGCAGGCCTAGCGGGAGCATGAATGAGCAGTTCTTC. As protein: CASRPSGSMNEQFF.

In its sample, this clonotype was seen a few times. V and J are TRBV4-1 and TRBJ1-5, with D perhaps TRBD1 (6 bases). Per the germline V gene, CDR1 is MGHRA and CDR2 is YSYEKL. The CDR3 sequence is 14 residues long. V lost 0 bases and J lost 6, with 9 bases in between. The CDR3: CASSQDQQGQPQHF. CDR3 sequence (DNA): TGCGCCAGCAGCCAAGATCAACAGGGTCAGCCCCAGCATTTT.

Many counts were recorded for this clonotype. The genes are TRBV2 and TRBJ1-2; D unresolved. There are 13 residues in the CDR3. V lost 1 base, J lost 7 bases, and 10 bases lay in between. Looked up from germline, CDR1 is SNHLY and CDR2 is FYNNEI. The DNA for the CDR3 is TGTGCCAGCAGTGAAGGACTCTTCACTGGCTACACCTTC. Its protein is CASSEGLFTGYTF.

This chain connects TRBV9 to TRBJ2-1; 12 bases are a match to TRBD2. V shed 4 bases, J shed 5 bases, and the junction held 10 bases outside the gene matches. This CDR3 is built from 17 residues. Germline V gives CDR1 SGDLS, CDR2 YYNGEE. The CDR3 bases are TGTGCCAGCAGCCGAGGGTCTGGGACTAGCGGGCACAATGAGCAGTTCTTC. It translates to CASSRGSGTSGHNEQFF.

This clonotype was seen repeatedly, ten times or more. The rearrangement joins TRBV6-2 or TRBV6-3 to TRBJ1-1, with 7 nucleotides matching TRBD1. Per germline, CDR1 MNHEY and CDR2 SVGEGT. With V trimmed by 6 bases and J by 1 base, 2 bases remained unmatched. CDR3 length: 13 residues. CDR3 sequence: CASSRDRNTEAFF. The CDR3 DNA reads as TGTGCCAGCAGCAGGGACAGGAACACTGAAGCTTTCTTT.

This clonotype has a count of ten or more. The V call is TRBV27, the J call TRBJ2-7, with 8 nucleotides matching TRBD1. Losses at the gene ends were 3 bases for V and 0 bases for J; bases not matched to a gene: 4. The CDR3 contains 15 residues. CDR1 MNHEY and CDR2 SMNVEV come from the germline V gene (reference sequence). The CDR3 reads CASSFLGQGSYEQYF. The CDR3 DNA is TGTGCCAGCAGTTTTTTAGGACAGGGCTCCTACGAGCAGTACTTC.